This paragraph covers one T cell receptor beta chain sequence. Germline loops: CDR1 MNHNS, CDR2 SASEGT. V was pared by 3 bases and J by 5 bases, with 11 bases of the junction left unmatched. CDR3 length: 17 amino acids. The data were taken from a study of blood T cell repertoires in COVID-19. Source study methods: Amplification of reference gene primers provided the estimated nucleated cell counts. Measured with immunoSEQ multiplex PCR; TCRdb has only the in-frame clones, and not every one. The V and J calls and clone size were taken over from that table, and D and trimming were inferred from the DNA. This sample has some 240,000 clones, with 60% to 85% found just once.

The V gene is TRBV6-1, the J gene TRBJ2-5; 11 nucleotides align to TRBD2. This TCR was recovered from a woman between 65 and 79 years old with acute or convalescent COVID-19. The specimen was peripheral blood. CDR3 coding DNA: TGTGCCAGCAGTGACCTTAGCGGGGGGGTTTCGCGGGAGACCCAGTACTTC. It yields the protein CASSDLSGGVSRETQYF.